These 5 T cell receptor beta chains originate from one sample sequenced in a study of blood T cell repertoires in COVID-19. The data were produced by immunoSEQ multiplex PCR, yet TCRdb's version contains in-frame clones alone and is incomplete. The table lists about 48,000 clones, about four fifths of them singletons. The sequenced sample was peripheral blood. Receptor source: a human donor in a cohort sampled during active COVID-19.

This chain links TRBV6-5 with TRBJ2-7; 7 bases agree with TRBD1. Germline trimming cut 5 bases from V and 5 bases from J; bases unmatched to any gene: 3. This CDR3 region has 12 residues. Germline V gene data show CDR1 as MNHEY and CDR2 as SVGAGI. The CDR3 sequence is CASSLQGDEQYF. CDR3 coding DNA: TGTGCCAGCAGTCTCCAGGGGGACGAGCAGTACTTC.

The CDR3 nucleotides read TGTGCCAGCTCACCTGTTTGGGGGGGCGGCTCTGGGGCCAACGTCCTGACTTTC. It translates to CASSPVWGGGSGANVLTF. The chain has TRBV18 and TRBJ2-6; possibly TRBD2 for D (7 bases). The V gene's germline CDR1 is KGHSH and CDR2 LQKENI. This CDR3 is 18 amino acids long. V lost 3 bases, J lost 0 bases, and 15 bases lay in between. The whole variable domain, remainder taken from reference TRBV18 and TRBJ2-6, is NAGVMQNPRHLVRRRGQEARLRCSPMKGHSHVYWYRQLPEEGLKFMVYLQKENIIDESGMPKERFSAEFPKEGPSILRIQQVVRGDSAAYFCASSPVWGGGSGANVLTFGAGSRLTVL.

This chain uses TRBV5-1 with TRBJ2-7; D is ambiguous. V was cut by 0 bases and J by 0 bases, with 7 bases left in between. Germline V CDR1 and CDR2: SGHRS, YFSETQ. The CDR3 is 14 amino acids. CDR3 in DNA: TGCGCCAGCAGCTTGGTATACGGCTCCTACGAGCAGTACTTC. Encoded protein: CASSLVYGSYEQYF.

This chain links TRBV6-6 with TRBJ1-1, with D tentatively TRBD1 (5 bases). CDR1 is MNHNY, CDR2 SVGAGI, per germline (reference sequence). The CDR3 totals 14 residues. Trimming pared 6 bases from V and 1 base from J, leaving 12 bases between. In nucleotides, the CDR3 is TGTGCCAGCAGCCTCTATGGACAGAACACTGAAGCTTTCTTT. Translation: CASSLYGQNTEAFF.

The chain joins TRBV7-2 to TRBJ1-2; D remains unclear. Trimming removed 1 base at V and 3 bases at J, with 6 bases between. CDR3 length: 13 amino acids. The germline V gene encodes CDR1 SGHTA and CDR2 FQGNSA. This CDR3 reads CASSLDRDYGYTF. As DNA, the CDR3 is TGTGCCAGCAGCTTAGACAGAGACTATGGCTACACCTTC.